This TCR beta chain was identified during a study of Graves' ophthalmopathy and Graves' hyperthyroidism. The CDR3 loop spans 14 amino acids. V lost 4 bases, J lost 7 bases, and 17 bases lay in between. Germline assignment: CDR1 SGDLS and CDR2 YYNGEE. The authors amplified TCR beta CDR3 regions from RNA transcripts. RT-PCR with HTBI primers came first, then second-round multiplex PCR. Using its own MiXCR run on the multiplex PCR reads, TCRdb lists one record per CDR3 protein. The table lists some 200,000 distinct CDR3 sequences, roughly 27% of them singletons. This clonotype has a count of ten or more. This chain connects TRBV9 to TRBJ1-1; D is unclear. The sequence derives from a man between 45 and 60 years old with Graves' ophthalmopathy. Sample: peripheral blood. This chain's CDR3 is CASSPLGRAGEAFF. The CDR3, as DNA: TGTGCCAGCAGCCCCCTGGGAAGGGCTGGTGAAGCTTTCTTT.